This T cell receptor (beta chain) was captured by sequencing in a study of blood T cell repertoires in COVID-19. Across the study: There were acute and convalescent COVID-19 samples, and they came from the United States, Italy and Spain. Nucleic acid was either cDNA or gDNA, and it came from T cells, B-cell-depleted T cells, or PBMCs.

Produced via immunoSEQ multiplex PCR; TCRdb's table is partial and in-frame only. In the table there are tens of thousands of clones, 78% of which are singletons. V dropped 5 bases and J dropped 5; count of bases not matched to a gene: 15. Germline CDR1 and CDR2: MNHEY and SMNVEV (reference sequence). This CDR3 contains 17 residues. The chain combines TRBV27 with TRBJ2-1; 7 positions match TRBD1. Material: peripheral blood. The sequence was obtained from a human donor in a cohort sampled during active COVID-19. CDR3 amino acids: CASSPPTQGLFNNEQFF. The DNA of the CDR3 is TGTGCCAGCAGTCCCCCGACACAGGGGCTGTTTAACAATGAGCAGTTCTTC.